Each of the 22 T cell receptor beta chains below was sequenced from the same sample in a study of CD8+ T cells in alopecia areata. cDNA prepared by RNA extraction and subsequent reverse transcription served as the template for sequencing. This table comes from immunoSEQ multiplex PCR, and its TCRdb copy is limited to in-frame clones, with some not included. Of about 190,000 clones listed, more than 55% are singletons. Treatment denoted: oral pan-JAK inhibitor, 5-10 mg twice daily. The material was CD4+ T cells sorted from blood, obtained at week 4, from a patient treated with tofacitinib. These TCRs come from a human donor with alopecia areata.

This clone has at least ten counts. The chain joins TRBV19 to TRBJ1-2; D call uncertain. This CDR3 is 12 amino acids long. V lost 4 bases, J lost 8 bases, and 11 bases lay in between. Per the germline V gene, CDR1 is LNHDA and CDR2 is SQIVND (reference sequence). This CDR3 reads CASSSWMKGYTF. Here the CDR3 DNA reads TGTGCCAGTAGTAGTTGGATGAAAGGCTACACCTTC.

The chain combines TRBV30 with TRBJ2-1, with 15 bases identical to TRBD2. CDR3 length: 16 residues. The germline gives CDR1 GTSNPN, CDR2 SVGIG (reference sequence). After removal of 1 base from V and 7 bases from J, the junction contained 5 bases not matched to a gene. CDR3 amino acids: CAWSDLGLAGGNEQFF. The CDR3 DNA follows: TGTGCCTGGAGTGATCTGGGACTAGCGGGAGGAAATGAGCAGTTCTTC. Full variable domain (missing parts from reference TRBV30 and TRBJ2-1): SQTIHQWPATLVQPVGSPLSLECTVEGTSNPNLYWYRQAAGRGLQLLFYSVGIGQISSEVPQNLSASRPQDRQFILSSKKLLLSDSGFYLCAWSDLGLAGGNEQFFGPGTRLTVL.

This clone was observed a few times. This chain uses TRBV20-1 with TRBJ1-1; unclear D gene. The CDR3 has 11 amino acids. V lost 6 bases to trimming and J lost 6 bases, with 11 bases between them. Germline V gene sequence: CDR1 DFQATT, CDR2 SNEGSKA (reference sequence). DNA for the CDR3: TGCAGTGCGCGAAGTGAGGCTGAAGCTTTCTTT. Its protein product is CSARSEAEAFF.

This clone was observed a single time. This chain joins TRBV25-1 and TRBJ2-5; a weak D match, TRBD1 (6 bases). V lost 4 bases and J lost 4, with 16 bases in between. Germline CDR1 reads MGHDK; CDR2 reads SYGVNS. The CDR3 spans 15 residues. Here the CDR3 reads CASSGTERSRETQYF. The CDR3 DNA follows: TGTGCCAGCAGTGGGACAGAGCGGTCGAGAGAGACCCAGTACTTC.

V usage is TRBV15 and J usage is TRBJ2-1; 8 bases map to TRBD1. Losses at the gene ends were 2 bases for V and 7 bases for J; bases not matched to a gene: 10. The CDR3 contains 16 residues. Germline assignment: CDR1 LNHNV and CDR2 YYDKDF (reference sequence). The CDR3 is CATSRSAGGGINEQFF. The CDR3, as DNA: TGTGCCACCAGCAGATCTGCAGGGGGCGGGATAAATGAGCAGTTCTTC.

Here the CDR3 reads CSVVMASGRSYNEQFF. CDR3 DNA: TGCAGCGTCGTTATGGCTAGCGGGAGATCCTACAATGAGCAGTTCTTC. This chain joins TRBV29-1 and TRBJ2-1; 10 nucleotides match TRBD2. V was clipped by 6 bases and J by 1 base; unmatched bases: 9. Looked up from germline, CDR1 is SQVTM and CDR2 is ANQGSEA. The CDR3 is made up of 16 amino acids.

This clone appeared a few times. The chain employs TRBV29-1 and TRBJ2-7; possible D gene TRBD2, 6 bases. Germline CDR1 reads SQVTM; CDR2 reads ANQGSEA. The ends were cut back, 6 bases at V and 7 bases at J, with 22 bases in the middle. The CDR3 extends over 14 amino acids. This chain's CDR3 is CSVPAGTHTGEQYF. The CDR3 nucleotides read TGCAGCGTCCCTGCGGGGACCCATACGGGGGAGCAGTACTTC.

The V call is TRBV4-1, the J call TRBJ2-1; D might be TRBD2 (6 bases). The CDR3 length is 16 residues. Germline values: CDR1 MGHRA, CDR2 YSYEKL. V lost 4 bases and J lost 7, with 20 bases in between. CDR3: CASSREGTSLVNEQFF. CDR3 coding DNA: TGCGCCAGCAGCCGAGAGGGGACTTCACTGGTAAATGAGCAGTTCTTC.

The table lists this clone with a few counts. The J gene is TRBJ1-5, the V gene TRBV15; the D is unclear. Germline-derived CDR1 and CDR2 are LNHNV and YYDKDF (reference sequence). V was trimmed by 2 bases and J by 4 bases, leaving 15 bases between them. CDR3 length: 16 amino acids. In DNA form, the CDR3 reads TGTGCCACCAGCAGACCCTGGACTTCTAGGAATCAGCCCCAGCATTTT. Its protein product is CATSRPWTSRNQPQHF.

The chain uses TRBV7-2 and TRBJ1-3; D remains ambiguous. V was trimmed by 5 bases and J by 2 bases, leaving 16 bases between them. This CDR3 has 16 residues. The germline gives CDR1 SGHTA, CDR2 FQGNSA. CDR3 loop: CASSPGGSRAGNTIYF. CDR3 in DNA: TGTGCCAGCAGCCCCGGCGGCAGCCGGGCTGGAAACACCATATATTTT. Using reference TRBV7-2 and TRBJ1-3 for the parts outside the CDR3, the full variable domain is GAGVSQSPSNKVTEKGKDVELRCDPISGHTALYWYRQSLGQGLEFLIYFQGNSAPDKSGLPSDRFSAERTGGSVSTLTIQRTQQEDSAVYLCASSPGGSRAGNTIYFGEGSWLTVV.

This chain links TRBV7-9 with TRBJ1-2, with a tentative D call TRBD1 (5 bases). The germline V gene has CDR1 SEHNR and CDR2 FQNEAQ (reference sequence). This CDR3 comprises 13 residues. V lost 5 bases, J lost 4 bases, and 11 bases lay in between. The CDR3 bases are TGTGCCAGCAGCGGGGACGGACTCTATGGCTACACCTTC. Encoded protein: CASSGDGLYGYTF.

CDR3 loop: CASSQGGRSNYEQYF. The CDR3 nucleotides read TGCGCCAGCAGTCAAGGGGGCCGAAGCAACTACGAGCAGTACTTC. The gene calls are TRBV23-1 and TRBJ2-7; TRBD1 is a possible D gene (6 bases). TRBV23-1 is placed among ORFs of uncertain function. V lost 2 bases and J 3 bases, leaving 14 bases between the germline ends. CDR3 size: 15 residues.

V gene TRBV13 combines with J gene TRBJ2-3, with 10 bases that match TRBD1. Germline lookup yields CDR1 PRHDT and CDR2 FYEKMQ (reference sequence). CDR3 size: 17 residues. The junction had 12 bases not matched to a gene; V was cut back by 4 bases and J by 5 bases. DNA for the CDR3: TGTGCCAGCAGCTCACAGCTTGACAGGGGGCGGGGAGATACGCAGTATTTT. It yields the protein CASSSQLDRGRGDTQYF.

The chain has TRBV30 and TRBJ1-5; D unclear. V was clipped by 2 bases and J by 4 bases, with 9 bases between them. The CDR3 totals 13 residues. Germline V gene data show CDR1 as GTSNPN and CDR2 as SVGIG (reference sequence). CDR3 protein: CAWSFHLNQPQHF. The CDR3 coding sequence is TGTGCCTGGAGTTTCCACTTGAATCAGCCCCAGCATTTT.

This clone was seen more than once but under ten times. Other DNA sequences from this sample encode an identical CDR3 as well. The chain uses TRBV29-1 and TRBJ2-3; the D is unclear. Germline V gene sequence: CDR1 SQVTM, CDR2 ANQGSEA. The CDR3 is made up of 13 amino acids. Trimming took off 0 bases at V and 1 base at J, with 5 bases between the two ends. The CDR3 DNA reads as TGCAGCGTTGAAGAGGGCGGCACAGATACGCAGTATTTT. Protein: CSVEEGGTDTQYF.

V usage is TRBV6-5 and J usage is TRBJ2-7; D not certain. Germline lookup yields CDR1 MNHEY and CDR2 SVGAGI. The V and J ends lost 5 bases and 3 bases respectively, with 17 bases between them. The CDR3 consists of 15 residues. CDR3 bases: TGTGCCAGCAGTATAAACTTCGGCCTGGTCTACGAGCAGTACTTC. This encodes CASSINFGLVYEQYF.

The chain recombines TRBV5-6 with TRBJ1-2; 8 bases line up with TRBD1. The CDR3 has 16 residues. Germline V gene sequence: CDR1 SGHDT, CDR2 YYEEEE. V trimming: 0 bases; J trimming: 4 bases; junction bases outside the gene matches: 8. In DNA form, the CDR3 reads TGTGCCAGCAGCTTGGCCCTCAGGGGGCGTGCCTATGGCTACACCTTC. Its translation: CASSLALRGRAYGYTF.

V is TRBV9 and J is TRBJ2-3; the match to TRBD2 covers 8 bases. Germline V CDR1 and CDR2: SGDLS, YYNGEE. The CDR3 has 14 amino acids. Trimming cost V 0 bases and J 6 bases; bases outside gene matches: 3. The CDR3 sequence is CASSVAGTRDTQYF. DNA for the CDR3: TGTGCCAGCAGCGTAGCTGGGACTAGGGATACGCAGTATTTT.

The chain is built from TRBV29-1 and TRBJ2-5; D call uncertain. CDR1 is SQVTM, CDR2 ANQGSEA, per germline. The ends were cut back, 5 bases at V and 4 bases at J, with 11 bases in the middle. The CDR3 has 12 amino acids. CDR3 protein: CSVRAGGETQYF. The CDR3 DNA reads TGCAGCGTTAGGGCCGGTGGAGAGACCCAGTACTTC.

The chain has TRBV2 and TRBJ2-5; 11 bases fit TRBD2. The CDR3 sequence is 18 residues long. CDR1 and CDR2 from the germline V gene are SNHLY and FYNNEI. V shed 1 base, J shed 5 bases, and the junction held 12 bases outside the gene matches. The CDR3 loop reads CASSEGPGTSGARETQYF. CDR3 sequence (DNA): TGTGCCAGCAGTGAAGGCCCCGGGACTAGCGGAGCCCGGGAGACCCAGTACTTC.

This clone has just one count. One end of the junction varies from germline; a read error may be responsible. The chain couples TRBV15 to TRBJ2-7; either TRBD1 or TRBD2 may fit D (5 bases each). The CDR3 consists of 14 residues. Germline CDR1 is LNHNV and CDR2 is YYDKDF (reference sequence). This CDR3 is CATSWTFRAPRRFF. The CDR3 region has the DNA TGTGCCACCAGTTGGACATTTCGAGCCCCAAGGAGGTTCTTC. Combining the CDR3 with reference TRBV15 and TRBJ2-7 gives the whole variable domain DAMVIQNPRYQVTQFGKPVTLSCSQTLNHNVMYWYQQKSSQAPKLLFHYYDKDFNNEADTPDNFQSRRPNTSFCFLDIRSPGLGDTAMYLCATSWTFRAPRRFFGPGTRLTVT.

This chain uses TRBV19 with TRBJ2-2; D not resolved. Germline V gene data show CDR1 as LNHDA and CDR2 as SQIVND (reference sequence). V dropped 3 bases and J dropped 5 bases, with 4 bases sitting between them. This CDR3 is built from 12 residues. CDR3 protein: CASSMTTGELFF. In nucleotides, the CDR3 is TGTGCCAGTAGTATGACTACCGGGGAGCTGTTTTTT.